One sample yielded the 18 T cell receptor beta chains listed below, sequenced in a study of beta chain features in type 1 diabetes. Study findings and constraints: There was a moderate but significant shortening of TCRB CDR3s in all four CD4+ subsets of Type 1 diabetes patients.

Reverse transcription of all isolated RNA meant that expressed TCRB transcripts were sequenced. Profiled with immunoSEQ multiplex PCR; TCRdb holds only in-frame clones, not every one. The sample has fewer than 300,000 clones; approximately 10% are singletons. Their antigens remain unidentified. The sequenced sample consisted of naive CD4+ T cells from blood. These receptors were obtained from a man aged 25-45 years with type 1 diabetes.

The gene calls are TRBV28 and TRBJ2-5, with 7 positions matching TRBD1. The trim removed 3 bases at V and 5 bases at J, leaving 6 bases unmatched. The CDR3 is 14 residues long. Germline assignment: CDR1 MDHEN and CDR2 SYDVKM. As DNA, the CDR3 is TGTGCCAGCAGTTTGAGGGGGCTGGCCGAGACCCAGTACTTC. This encodes CASSLRGLAETQYF. Full variable domain (missing parts from reference TRBV28 and TRBJ2-5): DVKVTQSSRYLVKRTGEKVFLECVQDMDHENMFWYRQDPGLGLRLIYFSYDVKMKEKGDIPEGYSVSREKKERFSLILESASTNQTSMYLCASSLRGLAETQYFGPGTRLLVL.

This clone was picked up a small number of times. The rearrangement links TRBV11-2 to TRBJ2-3; 7 nucleotides align to TRBD2. CDR1 and CDR2 from the germline V gene are SGHAT and FQNNGV. The V and J ends lost 5 bases and 8 bases, in that order; junction bases with no gene match: 25. The length of the CDR3 is 19 residues. The CDR3 nucleotides read TGTGCCAGCAGCATCTTGGGGGGACGTCCCCGGAGCGGGGCTGGTACGCAGTATTTT. The encoded protein is CASSILGGRPRSGAGTQYF.

The chain carries TRBV5-1 and TRBJ2-1; the D is unclear. The V gene's germline CDR1 is SGHRS and CDR2 YFSETQ. The CDR3 has 13 amino acids. Trimming stripped 4 bases from V and 7 bases from J, with 12 bases between. DNA for the CDR3: TGCGCCAGCAGCGTCATACCCGGGAATGAGCAGTTCTTC. Protein product: CASSVIPGNEQFF. Using reference TRBV5-1 and TRBJ2-1 for the parts outside the CDR3, the full variable domain is KAGVTQTPRYLIKTRGQQVTLSCSPISGHRSVSWYQQTPGQGLQFLFEYFSETQRNKGNFPGRFSGRQFSNSRSEMNVSTLELGDSALYLCASSVIPGNEQFFGPGTRLTVL.

This clone was detected only a few times. This sequence joins TRBV23-1 and TRBJ1-5, with D perhaps TRBD1 (5 bases). TRBV23-1 counts as an open reading frame of uncertain function. The germline V and J ends were trimmed by 3 bases and 3 bases, with 9 bases remaining between them. This CDR3 has 14 amino acids. In DNA, the CDR3 is TGCGCCAGCAGTCAGGGGCGAGACAATCAGCCCCAGCATTTT. Its protein is CASSQGRDNQPQHF.

The table lists this clone with a few counts. The chain links TRBV15 to TRBJ1-3, with TRBD1 as a possible D gene (5 bases). Germline V CDR1 and CDR2: LNHNV, YYDKDF (reference sequence). The germline V and J ends were trimmed by 4 bases and 0 bases, with 13 bases remaining between them. CDR3 size: 16 residues. The CDR3 loop is CATSKQVPLSGNTIYF. The CDR3 nucleotides are TGTGCCACCAGCAAACAGGTACCTCTCTCTGGAAACACCATATATTTT.

This clone was found a few times. At the DNA level, this CDR3 is encoded by other sequences in the same sample as well. V and J are TRBV28 and TRBJ1-4; 10 bases match TRBD1. Trimming removed 6 bases from V and 5 bases from J; junction bases left unmatched: 3. The germline V gene encodes CDR1 MDHEN and CDR2 SYDVKM. The CDR3 consists of 14 residues. In DNA form, the CDR3 reads TGTGCCAGCAGCCCGGGACAGGGGAATGAAAAACTGTTTTTT. Translation: CASSPGQGNEKLFF.

The J gene is TRBJ1-1, the V gene TRBV29-1, with 10 bases that match TRBD1. Losses at the gene ends were 7 bases for V and 3 bases for J; bases not matched to a gene: 5. Germline lookup yields CDR1 SQVTM and CDR2 ANQGSEA. The CDR3 runs to 13 residues. CDR3 amino acids: CSAAGQGHTEAFF. Here the CDR3 DNA reads TGCAGCGCTGCGGGACAGGGGCACACTGAAGCTTTCTTT.

J is TRBJ2-1 and V is TRBV6-1, with 9 bases that match TRBD2. Per the germline V gene, CDR1 is MNHNS and CDR2 is SASEGT. J lost 5 bases, V lost 5 bases, and 7 bases had no gene match. This CDR3 is built from 15 residues. CDR3 nucleotides: TGTGCCAGCAGTCGTCCGACTAGCGGAAACAATGAGCAGTTCTTC. Translation gives CASSRPTSGNNEQFF.

A word on this clone: The germline gene is not matched at one end of the junction; a read error may be the cause. This chain links TRBV7-7 with TRBJ2-3, with 7 nucleotides matching TRBD1. This CDR3 region has 13 residues. CDR1 and CDR2 from the germline V gene are SSHAT and FNYEAQ (reference sequence). The CDR3 reads CASSRAGGDTQYF. DNA of the CDR3: TGTGCTAGCAGCCGGGCAGGGGGAGATACGCAGTATTTT.

V gene TRBV4-1 combines with J gene TRBJ1-6, with no clear D. CDR3 length equals 16 residues. V dropped 0 bases and J dropped 10 bases, with 16 bases sitting between them. Germline CDR1 MGHRA, CDR2 YSYEKL. Here the CDR3 DNA reads TGCGCCAGCAGCCAAGACCGTCGGGTAGTGAGCTCACCCCTCCACTTT. Translated: CASSQDRRVVSSPLHF.

This sequence joins TRBV6-6 and TRBJ1-4, with D uncertain. The CDR3 has 15 amino acids. The V end lost 0 bases, the J end lost 4 bases, and 9 bases lay between the germline ends. Per germline, CDR1 MNHNY and CDR2 SVGAGI (reference sequence). CDR3 nucleotide sequence: TGTGCCAGCAGTTACTCGCGGAGGAGTAATGAAAAACTGTTTTTT. Its protein is CASSYSRRSNEKLFF.

A few counts support this clone. The chain recombines TRBV7-2 with TRBJ1-5, with D unclear. CDR3 size: 15 residues. V was cut by 5 bases and J by 3 bases, with 14 bases left in between. The V gene's germline CDR1 is SGHTA and CDR2 FQGNSA. The CDR3 spells CASSRLLGFNQPQHF. In nucleotides, the CDR3 is TGTGCCAGCAGCCGACTGCTTGGTTTCAATCAGCCCCAGCATTTT. The full variable domain, its missing parts supplied by reference TRBV7-2 and TRBJ1-5, is GAGVSQSPSNKVTEKGKDVELRCDPISGHTALYWYRQSLGQGLEFLIYFQGNSAPDKSGLPSDRFSAERTGGSVSTLTIQRTQQEDSAVYLCASSRLLGFNQPQHFGDGTRLSIL.

This chain connects TRBV5-1 to TRBJ1-5; TRBD1 is a possible D gene (5 bases). Germline CDR1 reads SGHRS; CDR2 reads YFSETQ. Trimming stripped 2 bases from V and 8 bases from J, with 11 bases between. This CDR3 has 13 residues. CDR3 region: CASSLGGGEPQHF. CDR3 in DNA: TGCGCCAGCAGCTTAGGCGGAGGGGAGCCCCAGCATTTT.

This clone has more than one count but fewer than ten. The rearrangement links TRBV4-2 to TRBJ2-1; 11 nucleotides align to TRBD2. CDR1 and CDR2 from the germline V gene are LGHNA and YNFKEQ. The V segment lost 1 base and the J segment 9 bases; nucleotides outside the gene matches: 8. This CDR3 is built from 16 residues. The CDR3 bases are TGTGCCAGCAGCCAAGTAGCGGGGGGGCCTGCGGGTGAGCAGTTCTTC. Its protein is CASSQVAGGPAGEQFF.

This clone was picked up a small number of times. The chain has TRBV10-3 and TRBJ2-1; TRBD1 matches 10 bases. Germline V gene lookup returns CDR1 ENHRY and CDR2 SYGVKD. This CDR3 is built from 13 residues. J lost 4 bases, V lost 10 bases, and 4 bases had no gene match. The CDR3 here is CATDRGEYNEQFF. CDR3 DNA sequence: TGTGCCACGGACAGGGGGGAATACAATGAGCAGTTCTTC.

The rearrangement uses TRBV11-2 and TRBJ2-7; 8 bases map to TRBD1. This CDR3 is built from 16 residues. CDR1 and CDR2 (germline): SGHAT, FQNNGV. The J segment lost 2 bases and the V segment lost 2 bases, leaving 8 bases of the junction unmatched. In DNA form, the CDR3 reads TGTGCCAGCAGCTTAAACCCGGACAGGGTCGCCTACGAGCAGTACTTC. Translation gives CASSLNPDRVAYEQYF.

This clone has just a few counts. This chain connects TRBV6-1 to TRBJ2-5, with D tentatively TRBD1 (5 bases). CDR3 length: 13 residues. Trimming left V 4 bases short and J 2 bases short, with 8 bases between. Germline V CDR1 and CDR2: MNHNS, SASEGT. The CDR3 sequence is CASSVDSQETQYF. CDR3 bases: TGTGCCAGCAGTGTTGACAGTCAAGAGACCCAGTACTTC.

This clone has more than one count but fewer than ten. The chain links TRBV19 to TRBJ2-6, with a tentative D call TRBD2 (6 bases). V was pared by 1 base and J by 2 bases, with 9 bases between. This CDR3 comprises 16 residues. Germline V CDR1 and CDR2: LNHDA, SQIVND (reference sequence). The CDR3 DNA reads TGTGCCAGTAGTATAGGCGGAGGGGCTGGGGCCAACGTCCTGACTTTC. As protein: CASSIGGGAGANVLTF.